This T cell receptor (beta chain) appears in the sequencing data of a study of CD4 T cells in relation to SARS-CoV-2 and coronaviruses (dated by TCRdb to the early 2020s). At the level of the whole study: Shared crossreactive spike epitopes were mapped to their HLA restriction using patient-derived lymphoblastoid cell lines. At the level of individual TCR clonotypes, the study measured memory CD4+ T cell crossreactivity between SARS-CoV-2 spike protein and common cold coronavirus spike proteins. Samples from three pre-COVID donors and the naive versus memory experiments were sequenced with the Adaptive Biotechnologies TCR-sequencing kit; other data were Illumina-based. A different TCR-beta assay, based on Illumina, was used to sequence expansion assays from other donors in the study. Overall results and qualifications from the work: Compared with monoreactive clones, crossreactive clones had significantly weaker SARS-CoV-2-driven expansion, a result consistent with antigenic imprinting. The study was constrained by small numbers of patients and of tested TCRs. Since the crossreactivity analysis centred on spike protein, crossreactivity against other viral proteins was not assessed. Because no donor provided both pre-pandemic and post-infection samples, tracing the source of pre-existing responses was limited. In about 71% of donors, memory CD4+ clonotypes turned up that crossrecognized SARS-CoV-2 and at least one common cold coronavirus spike. Sequencing of naive versus memory cells indicated that the assay detects memory recall responses, not primary responses primed during culture.

Uncultured naive and memory CD4+ T cell DNA received deep-resolution immunoSEQ TCR-beta sequencing. Concerning the study's data processing: Preprocessing removed nonproductive sequences and CDR3s not starting with C, not ending with F or W, or shorter than 7 amino acids. Cultured and uncultured naive and memory CD4+ repertoires were searched for CDR3s previously identified as spike- and CEF-reactive. Pairwise Levenshtein distance, computed with the stringdist R package after three terminal residues were trimmed from each end, was used as the measure of CDR3 homology. TCRdb limited this immuneACCESS table to in-frame rearrangements with V and J called. A share of clones is missing; checked studies link under half to unresolved V genes, and the rest is unexplained. V and J calls and clone size are as listed in that table; D and trimming were resolved from the DNA. The sample records 60,000 to 65,000 clones, approximately 94% of which are singletons. The ten largest clones take up around 0.13% of the sample.

Including cysteine and phenylalanine, the CDR3 has 13 amino acids. Only the CDR3 region is kept as DNA, spanning 39 bases read in frame from base 1. The germline ends are 16 bases apart after V is trimmed by 6 bases and J by 7 bases. Notes on this clone: This clone's antigen is unknown. No base-level quality is on record; no much larger clone is a single base apart.

CD4+ T cells from unexposed donors were collected before the COVID-19 pandemic (2011-2018). Naive and memory CD4+ T cells were separated from cryopreserved PBMCs through CD4 enrichment, which was followed by EasySep naive CD4+ T cell enrichment. Leukapheresis product for the unexposed donors was bought commercially. Ficoll-Paque PLUS gradient centrifugation was used to isolate PBMCs from leukapheresis product or whole blood. PBMCs were either cryopreserved at -140 degrees C or used fresh in the expansion assay. The QIAamp Micro DNA Kit was used to extract genomic DNA from the CD4+ T cells. The sequence derives from a human donor in good health. Sequencing was performed on naive CD4+ T cells from PBMCs. Reading the label with the study, this specimen's cell subset or site is: naive CD4+ T cells isolated by negative enrichment. In this chain, TRBV12-3 or TRBV12-4 is recombined with TRBJ2-7, and possibly TRBD2, on 6 matching bases. The CDR3 protein: CASSLFGRWEQYF. The DNA reads as follows: TGTGCCAGCAGCCTCTTTGGGAGGTGGGAGCAGTACTTC.